The source of this T cell receptor (beta chain) is a study of blood T cell repertoires in COVID-19. The overall study: The origin of the acute and convalescent COVID-19 samples was the United States, Italy and Spain.

Germline V CDR1 and CDR2: LNHDA, SQIVND (reference sequence). The germline V and J ends were trimmed by 8 bases and 4 bases, with 15 bases remaining between them. This CDR3 region has 14 residues. Method: immunoSEQ multiplex PCR; TCRdb's copy keeps in-frame clones and lacks some. Of roughly 7,400 clones listed, about nine tenths are singletons. The TCR originated in a man aged 70 or older with active COVID-19. The J gene is TRBJ1-5, the V gene TRBV19; tentative D call: TRBD1 (6 bases). Source material: peripheral blood. CDR3 coding DNA: TGTGCCAGTTTTGACAGGTACGGGAATCAGCCCCAGCATTTT. It is translated as CASFDRYGNQPQHF.